The clone carrying this T cell receptor beta chain is a singleton in its sample. Trimming removed 7 bases at V and 4 bases at J, with 14 bases between. Germline V gene data show CDR1 as SNHLY and CDR2 as FYNNEI. The CDR3 has 14 residues. Participants who had HIV were, without exception, treated in the United States. This specimen comes from a study of long-term antiretroviral therapy in people with HIV. Researchers ran immunoSEQ v3.0 at survey level. The protocol was immunoSEQ multiplex PCR, while the TCRdb copy is restricted to in-frame clones and leaves out a portion. The data hold over 15,000 clones, with approximately 95% observed a single time.

Sequences were derived from unsorted PBMCs, sampled around 10 years after starting antiretroviral therapy. This chain uses TRBV2 with TRBJ1-5; D uncertain. This clonotype was sampled from a man aged 25-45 years with HIV. The CDR3 coding sequence is TGTGCCAGCATGGGTCCCGCTTCAAATCAGCCCCAGCATTTT. Protein sequence: CASMGPASNQPQHF.